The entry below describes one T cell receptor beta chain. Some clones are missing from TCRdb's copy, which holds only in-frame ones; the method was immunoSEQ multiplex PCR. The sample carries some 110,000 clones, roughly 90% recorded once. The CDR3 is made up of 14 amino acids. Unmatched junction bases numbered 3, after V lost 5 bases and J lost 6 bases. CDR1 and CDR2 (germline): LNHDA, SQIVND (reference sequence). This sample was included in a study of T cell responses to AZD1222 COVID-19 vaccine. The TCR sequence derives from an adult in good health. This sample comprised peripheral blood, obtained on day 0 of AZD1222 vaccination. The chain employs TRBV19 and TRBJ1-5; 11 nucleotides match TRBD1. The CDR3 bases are TGTGCCAGTAGTGGGACAGGGGGGCCTCAGCCCCAGCATTTT. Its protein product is CASSGTGGPQPQHF.